Listed here is a single T cell receptor (beta chain). With 5 bases clipped from V and 2 bases from J, the junction kept 9 bases outside the gene matches. The CDR3 covers 16 residues. Germline V gene data show CDR1 as SGHVS and CDR2 as FNYEAQ. The sample originates from a study of CD8+ T cells in alopecia areata. On the study more broadly: Treated patients were given 5 to 10 mg oral tofacitinib twice daily.

The treatment here: oral pan-JAK inhibitor, 5-10 mg twice daily. The study team obtained lesional scalp punch biopsies and peripheral blood from alopecia areata patients. Extraction and reverse transcription of RNA yielded cDNA as the sequencing template. Clones were read by immunoSEQ multiplex PCR, and TCRdb kept only the in-frame ones, dropping some. The sample yields some 170,000 clones, about 61% seen once. The chain combines TRBV7-6 with TRBJ2-7, with 10 positions matching TRBD2. This specimen was CD4+ T cells sorted from blood, taken between weeks 55 and 65, from a patient treated with tofacitinib. This TCR was sampled from a human donor with alopecia areata. CDR3 loop: CASSVLAGKTAYEQYF. Written as DNA, the CDR3 is TGTGCCAGCAGCGTACTAGCGGGAAAGACTGCCTACGAGCAGTACTTC.